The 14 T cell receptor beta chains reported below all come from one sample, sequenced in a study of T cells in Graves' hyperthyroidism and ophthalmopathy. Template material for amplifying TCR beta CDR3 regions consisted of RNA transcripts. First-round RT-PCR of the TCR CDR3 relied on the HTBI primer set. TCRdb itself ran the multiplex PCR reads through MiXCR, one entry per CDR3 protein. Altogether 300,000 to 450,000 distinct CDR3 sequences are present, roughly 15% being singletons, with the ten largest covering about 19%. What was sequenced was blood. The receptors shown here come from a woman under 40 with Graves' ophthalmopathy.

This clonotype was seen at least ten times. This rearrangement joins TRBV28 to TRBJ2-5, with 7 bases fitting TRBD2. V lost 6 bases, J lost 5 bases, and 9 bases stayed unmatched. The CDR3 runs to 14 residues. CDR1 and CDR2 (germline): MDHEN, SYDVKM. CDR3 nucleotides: TGTGCCAGCAGCCTGCCGGGTAGCGGGGAGACCCAGTACTTC. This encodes CASSLPGSGETQYF.

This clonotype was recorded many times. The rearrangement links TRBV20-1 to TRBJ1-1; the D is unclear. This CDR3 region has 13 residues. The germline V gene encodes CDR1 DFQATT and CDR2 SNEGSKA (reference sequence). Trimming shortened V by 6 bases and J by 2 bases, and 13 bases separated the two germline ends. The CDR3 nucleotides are TGCAGTGCCACCCGACGACTCAACACTGAAGCTTTCTTT. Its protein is CSATRRLNTEAFF.

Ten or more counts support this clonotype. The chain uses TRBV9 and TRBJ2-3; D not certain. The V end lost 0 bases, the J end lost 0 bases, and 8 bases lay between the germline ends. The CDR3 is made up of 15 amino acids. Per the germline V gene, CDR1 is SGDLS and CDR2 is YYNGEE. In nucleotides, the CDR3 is TGTGCCAGCAGCGTAGAGACGAGAAGCACAGATACGCAGTATTTT. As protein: CASSVETRSTDTQYF.

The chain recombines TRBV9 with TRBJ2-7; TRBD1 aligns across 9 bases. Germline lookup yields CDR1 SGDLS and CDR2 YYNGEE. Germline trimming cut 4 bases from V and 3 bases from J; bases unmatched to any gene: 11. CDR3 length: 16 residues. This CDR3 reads CASSPATGTGYYEQYF. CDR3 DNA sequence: TGTGCCAGCAGCCCCGCAACCGGGACAGGGTACTACGAGCAGTACTTC. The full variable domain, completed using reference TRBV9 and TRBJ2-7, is DSGVTQTPKHLITATGQRVTLRCSPRSGDLSVYWYQQSLDQGLQFLIQYYNGEERAKGNILERFSAQQFPDLHSELNLSSLELGDSALYFCASSPATGTGYYEQYFGPGTRLTVT.

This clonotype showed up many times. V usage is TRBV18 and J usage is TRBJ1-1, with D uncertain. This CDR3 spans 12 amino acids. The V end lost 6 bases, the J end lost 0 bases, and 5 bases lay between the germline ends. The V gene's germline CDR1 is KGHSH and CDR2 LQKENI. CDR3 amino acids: CASSELNTEAFF. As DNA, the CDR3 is TGTGCCAGCTCCGAATTGAACACTGAAGCTTTCTTT.

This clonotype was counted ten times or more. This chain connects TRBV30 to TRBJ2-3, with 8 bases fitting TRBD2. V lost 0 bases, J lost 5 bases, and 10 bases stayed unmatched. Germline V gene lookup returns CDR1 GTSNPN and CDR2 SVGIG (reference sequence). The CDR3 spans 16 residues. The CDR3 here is CAWSVKGRGDVDTQYF. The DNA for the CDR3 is TGTGCCTGGAGTGTAAAAGGGCGGGGGGATGTAGATACGCAGTATTTT.

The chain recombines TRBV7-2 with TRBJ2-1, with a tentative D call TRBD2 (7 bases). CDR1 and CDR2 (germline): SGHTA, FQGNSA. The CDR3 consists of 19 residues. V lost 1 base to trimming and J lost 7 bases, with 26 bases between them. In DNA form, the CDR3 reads TGTGCCAGCAGCTTAGAAGCGGGGTCGCTAGCGGCGGGGGCTAATGAGCAGTTCTTC. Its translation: CASSLEAGSLAAGANEQFF. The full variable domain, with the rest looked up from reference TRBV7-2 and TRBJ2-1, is GAGVSQSPSNKVTEKGKDVELRCDPISGHTALYWYRQSLGQGLEFLIYFQGNSAPDKSGLPSDRFSAERTGGSVSTLTIQRTQQEDSAVYLCASSLEAGSLAAGANEQFFGPGTRLTVL.

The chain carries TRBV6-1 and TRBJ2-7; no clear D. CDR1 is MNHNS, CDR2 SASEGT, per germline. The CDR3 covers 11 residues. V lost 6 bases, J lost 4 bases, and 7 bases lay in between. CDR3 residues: CASSVVYEQYF. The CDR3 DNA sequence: TGTGCCAGCAGCGTAGTTTACGAGCAGTACTTC.

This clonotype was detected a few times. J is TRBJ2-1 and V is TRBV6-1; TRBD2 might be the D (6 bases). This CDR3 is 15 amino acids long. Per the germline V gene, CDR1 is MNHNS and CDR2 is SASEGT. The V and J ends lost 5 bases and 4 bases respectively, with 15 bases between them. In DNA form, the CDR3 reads TGTGCCAGCAGTTCCCGGGGGTCCGGGTACAATGAGCAGTTCTTC. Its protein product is CASSSRGSGYNEQFF.

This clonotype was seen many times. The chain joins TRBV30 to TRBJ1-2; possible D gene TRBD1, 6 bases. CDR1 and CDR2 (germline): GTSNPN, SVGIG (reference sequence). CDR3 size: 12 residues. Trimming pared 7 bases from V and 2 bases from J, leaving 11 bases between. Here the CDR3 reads CAFKGGNYGYTF. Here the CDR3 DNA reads TGTGCCTTCAAGGGGGGGAACTATGGCTACACCTTC. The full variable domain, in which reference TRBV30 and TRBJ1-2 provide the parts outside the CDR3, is SQTIHQWPATLVQPVGSPLSLECTVEGTSNPNLYWYRQAAGRGLQLLFYSVGIGQISSEVPQNLSASRPQDRQFILSSKKLLLSDSGFYLCAFKGGNYGYTFGSGTRLTVV.

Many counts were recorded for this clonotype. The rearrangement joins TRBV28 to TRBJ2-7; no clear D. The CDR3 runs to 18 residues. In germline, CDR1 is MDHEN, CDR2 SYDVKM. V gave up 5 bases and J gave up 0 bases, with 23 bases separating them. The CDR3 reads CASSHTVRSSASSYEQYF. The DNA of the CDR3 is TGTGCCAGCAGTCACACTGTCCGCAGCAGCGCCAGCTCCTACGAGCAGTACTTC.

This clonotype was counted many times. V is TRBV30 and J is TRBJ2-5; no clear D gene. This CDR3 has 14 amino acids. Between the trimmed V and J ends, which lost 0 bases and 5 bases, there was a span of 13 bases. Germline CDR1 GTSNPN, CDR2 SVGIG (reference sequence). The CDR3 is CAWSVESPRETQYF. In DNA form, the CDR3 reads TGTGCCTGGAGTGTAGAGTCTCCTCGGGAGACCCAGTACTTC.

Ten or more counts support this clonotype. The CDR3 loop reads CASSHFPYEQYF. The CDR3 nucleotides read TGTGCCAGCAGCCATTTTCCTTACGAGCAGTACTTC. This chain joins TRBV3-1 and TRBJ2-7; no clear D gene. Trimming took 3 bases from V and 4 from J, leaving 7 bases between them. This CDR3 is built from 12 residues. The germline V gene has CDR1 LGHDT and CDR2 YNNKEL (reference sequence).

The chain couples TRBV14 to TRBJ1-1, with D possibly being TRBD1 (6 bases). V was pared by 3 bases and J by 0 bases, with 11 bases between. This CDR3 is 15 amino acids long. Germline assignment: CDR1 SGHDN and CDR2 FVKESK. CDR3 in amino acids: CASSHGGHLNTEAFF. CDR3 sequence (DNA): TGTGCCAGCAGCCACGGGGGACACTTGAACACTGAAGCTTTCTTT. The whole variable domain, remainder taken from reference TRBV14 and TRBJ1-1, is EAGVTQFPSHSVIEKGQTVTLRCDPISGHDNLYWYRRVMGKEIKFLLHFVKESKQDESGMPNNRFLAERTGGTYSTLKVQPAELEDSGVYFCASSHGGHLNTEAFFGQGTRLTVV.